The rows below give T cell receptor beta chains drawn from one sample of a study of blood T cell repertoires in COVID-19. TCRdb keeps only in-frame clones here, not all; method: immunoSEQ multiplex PCR. The table lists around 100,000 clones, less than 80% of them singletons, with around a fifth in the top ten. Sequencing input: peripheral blood. The receptors here all came from a man aged 65 to 79 with active or convalescent COVID-19. Both conserved end residues are part of each CDR3. Each record gives: V gene, J gene, CDR3 length, clone size, D gene, CDR3 DNA, CDR3 protein. A D gene is named only where the DNA matches it firmly. Where a row states a size, it is once, few, many or the class of an expanded clone; other rows omit it.

V: TRBV19; J: TRBJ1-1; length: 14; size: .; D: .; DNA: TGTGCCACCAATCGGGGGGCGAGAGACACTGAAGCTTTCTTT; CDR3: CATNRGARDTEAFF
V: TRBV4-2; J: TRBJ1-5; length: 15; size: .; D: .; DNA: TGTGCCAGCAGCCAGTACCAGGGATTCCTTGAGGCCCAGCATTTT; CDR3: CASSQYQGFLEAQHF
V: TRBV10-3; J: TRBJ1-1; length: 14; size: few; D: TRBD1; DNA: TGTGCCATCAGCCGGGACAGCGGGAACACTGAAGCTTTCTTT; CDR3: CAISRDSGNTEAFF
V: TRBV7-9; J: TRBJ1-6; length: 16; size: .; D: .; DNA: TGTGCCAGCAGACCCTCTATGAGCTCCTATAATTCACCCCTCCACTTT; CDR3: CASRPSMSSYNSPLHF
V: TRBV7-9; J: TRBJ2-7; length: 16; size: .; D: TRBD1; DNA: TGTGCCAGCAGCTCCGCGACCGGGACAGGGTTGTACGAGCAGTACTTC; CDR3: CASSSATGTGLYEQYF
V: TRBV19; J: TRBJ2-6; length: 18; size: .; D: TRBD1; DNA: TGTGCCAGTAGTATAAAGACAGGGTCAAGCTCTGGGGCCAACGTCCTGACTTTC; CDR3: CASSIKTGSSSGANVLTF
V: TRBV15; J: TRBJ1-1; length: 12; size: .; D: .; DNA: TGTGCCACCAGCAGGCAAGGGAGTGAAGCTTTCTTT; CDR3: CATSRQGSEAFF
V: TRBV14; J: TRBJ1-2; length: 12; size: .; D: .; DNA: TGTGCCAGCAGCCGTCAGAACTATGGCTACACCTTC; CDR3: CASSRQNYGYTF
V: TRBV7-8; J: TRBJ2-5; length: 15; size: .; D: TRBD2; DNA: TGTGCCAGCAGCTTAACTAGCGGGAGGGACGAGACCCAGTACTTC; CDR3: CASSLTSGRDETQYF
V: TRBV3-1/TRBV3-2; J: TRBJ1-6; length: 17; size: .; D: .; DNA: TGTGCCAGCAGCATCTCGACAGCGTCCTCCTATAATTCACCCCTCCACTTT; CDR3: CASSISTASSYNSPLHF
V: TRBV28; J: TRBJ2-5; length: 12; size: few; D: .; DNA: TGTGCCAGCAGTGCCGGGAAAGAGACCCAGTACTTC; CDR3: CASSAGKETQYF
V: TRBV5-1; J: TRBJ2-2; length: 13; size: .; D: .; DNA: TGCGCCAGCAGCGCTCAGATCACCGGGGAGCTGTTTTTT; CDR3: CASSAQITGELFF
V: TRBV5-1; J: TRBJ2-1; length: 15; size: .; D: TRBD1; DNA: TGCGCCAGCACCTTAGTCCCGACAGGGACAAATGAGCAGTTCTTC; CDR3: CASTLVPTGTNEQFF
V: TRBV10-3; J: TRBJ1-2; length: 14; size: .; D: TRBD1; DNA: TGTGCCATCAGTGAAACTGCGGGACAGTATGGCTACACCTTC; CDR3: CAISETAGQYGYTF
V: TRBV5-1; J: TRBJ1-6; length: 17; size: few; D: TRBD1; DNA: TGCGCCAGCAGCTTGAGGCGACAGGGCAAGAGAGATTCACCCCTCCACTTT; CDR3: CASSLRRQGKRDSPLHF
V: TRBV4-1; J: TRBJ1-2; length: 16; size: .; D: TRBD1; DNA: TGCGCCAGCAGCCAAGCGGGACAGCTTCACTCCTATGGCTACACCTTC; CDR3: CASSQAGQLHSYGYTF
V: TRBV3-1/TRBV3-2; J: TRBJ1-4; length: 16; size: .; D: .; DNA: TGTGCCAGCAGCCAAGTGCGCGGCCCAATCGGTGAAAAACTGTTTTTT; CDR3: CASSQVRGPIGEKLFF
V: TRBV24-1; J: TRBJ2-1; length: 15; size: .; D: .; DNA: TGTGCCACCAGCGGGGGGCAGTATTCCTACAATGAGCAGTTCTTC; CDR3: CATSGGQYSYNEQFF
V: TRBV6-5; J: TRBJ1-1; length: 13; size: once; D: TRBD1; DNA: TGTGCCAGCAGTTCGACCAGGGGGACTGAAGCTTTCTTT; CDR3: CASSSTRGTEAFF
V: TRBV10-1; J: TRBJ2-7; length: 19; size: .; D: TRBD2; DNA: TGCGCCAGCAGTGACTCCGGGACTAGCGGGAGCCCCCGGGTAAGGGAGCAGTACTTC; CDR3: CASSDSGTSGSPRVREQYF
V: TRBV5-1; J: TRBJ1-2; length: 15; size: few; D: .; DNA: TGCGCCAGCAGCTTGGAGTCAGGCCACCGCTATGGCTACACCTTC; CDR3: CASSLESGHRYGYTF
V: TRBV9; J: TRBJ1-1; length: 15; size: few; D: TRBD1; DNA: TGTGCCAGCAGCCCCCGACAGGGGAGCGGCACTGAAGCTTTCTTT; CDR3: CASSPRQGSGTEAFF
V: TRBV3-1/TRBV3-2; J: TRBJ1-4; length: 13; size: once; D: .; DNA: TGTGCCAGCAGCCAGCAGGAGGATGAAAAACTGTTTTTT; CDR3: CASSQQEDEKLFF
V: TRBV6-5; J: TRBJ2-5; length: 13; size: .; D: TRBD1; DNA: TGTGCCAGCAGTCGGACAGGGACACAGACCCAGTACTTC; CDR3: CASSRTGTQTQYF
V: TRBV5-1; J: TRBJ2-5; length: 15; size: few; D: TRBD1; DNA: TGCGCCAGCAGCTCGACCGGGACAGGGTCAGAGACCCAGTACTTC; CDR3: CASSSTGTGSETQYF
V: TRBV12-3/TRBV12-4; J: TRBJ2-3; length: 12; size: few; D: .; DNA: TGTGCCAGCAGGGGGGGAGCAGATACGCAGTATTTT; CDR3: CASRGGADTQYF
V: TRBV11-2; J: TRBJ2-7; length: 13; size: .; D: .; DNA: TGTGCCAGCAGCTTCGGAGGGCCCTTCGAGCAGTACTTC; CDR3: CASSFGGPFEQYF
V: TRBV18; J: TRBJ1-1; length: 13; size: .; D: .; DNA: TGTGCCAGCTCACCAGAGGGGAACACTGAAGCTTTCTTT; CDR3: CASSPEGNTEAFF
V: TRBV4-2; J: TRBJ2-1; length: 15; size: .; D: TRBD2; DNA: TGTGCCAGCAGCCAAGTTCTAGCGGGAGCGGATGAGCAGTTCTTC; CDR3: CASSQVLAGADEQFF
V: TRBV27; J: TRBJ1-2; length: 14; size: .; D: .; DNA: TGTGCCAGCAGTGACCGTCAGGGATCCTATGGCTACACCTTC; CDR3: CASSDRQGSYGYTF
V: TRBV12-3/TRBV12-4; J: TRBJ1-1; length: 12; size: .; D: .; DNA: TGTGCCAGCAGTCGGGACTCCCCAGGAGCTTTCTTT; CDR3: CASSRDSPGAFF
V: TRBV7-9; J: TRBJ1-2; length: 14; size: .; D: .; DNA: TGTGCCAGCAGCCCCTCCCAGGGAACCTATGGCTACACCTTC; CDR3: CASSPSQGTYGYTF
V: TRBV19; J: TRBJ1-3; length: 15; size: .; D: .; DNA: TGTGCCAGTAGTTGGCAGGGTGACTCTGGAAACACCATATATTTT; CDR3: CASSWQGDSGNTIYF
V: TRBV7-8; J: TRBJ1-1; length: 14; size: .; D: .; DNA: TGTGCCAGCAGCCAACAGACCATGAACACTGAAGCTTTCTTT; CDR3: CASSQQTMNTEAFF
V: TRBV9; J: TRBJ1-4; length: 16; size: once; D: .; DNA: TGTGCCAGCAGCGTAGTCACAGCACCAACTAATGAAAAACTGTTTTTT; CDR3: CASSVVTAPTNEKLFF
V: TRBV9; J: TRBJ2-1; length: 16; size: .; D: .; DNA: TGTGCCAGCAGCGTAGCGTCGGGGAACAGCTACAATGAGCAGTTCTTC; CDR3: CASSVASGNSYNEQFF